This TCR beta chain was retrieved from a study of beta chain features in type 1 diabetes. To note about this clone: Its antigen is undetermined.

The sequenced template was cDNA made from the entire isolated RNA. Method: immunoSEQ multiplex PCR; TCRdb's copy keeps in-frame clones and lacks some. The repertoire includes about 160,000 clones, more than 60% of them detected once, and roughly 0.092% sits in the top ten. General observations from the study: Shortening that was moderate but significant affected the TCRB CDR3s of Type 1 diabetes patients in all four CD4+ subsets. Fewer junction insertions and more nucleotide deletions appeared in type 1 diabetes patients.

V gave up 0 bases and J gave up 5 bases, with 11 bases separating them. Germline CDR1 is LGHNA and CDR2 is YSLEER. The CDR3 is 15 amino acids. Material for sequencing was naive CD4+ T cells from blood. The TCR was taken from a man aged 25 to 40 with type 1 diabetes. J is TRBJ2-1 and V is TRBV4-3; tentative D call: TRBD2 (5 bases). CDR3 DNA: TGCGCCAGCAGCCAAGACGGGCTAGCTCACAATGAGCAGTTCTTC. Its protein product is CASSQDGLAHNEQFF.